The sequence of this T cell receptor beta chain was determined in a study of blood T cell repertoires in COVID-19. Turning to the study itself: PBMCs, B-cell-depleted T cells, or T cells provided the cDNA or gDNA that made up the material.

The CDR3 loop spans 18 amino acids. CDR1 and CDR2 from the germline V gene are GTSNPN and SVGIG (reference sequence). V shed 2 bases, J shed 0 bases, and the junction held 7 bases outside the gene matches. Original analysis: Reference gene primer amplification gave nucleated cell count estimates. The table came from immunoSEQ multiplex PCR; TCRdb's copy has only in-frame clones and leaves some out. Clonal size and the V and J genes are those of that table, whereas D and trimming came from the DNA. The sample shows over 200,000 clones, approximately 87% of them seen only once. The chain employs TRBV30 and TRBJ1-6; 10 bases map to TRBD1. The sequenced sample was peripheral blood. The sequence came from a man aged 55 to 70 who had recovered from COVID-19. The CDR3 loop reads CAWSLLRTGGSYNSPLHF. CDR3 nucleotides: TGTGCCTGGAGTCTACTTAGGACAGGGGGCTCCTATAATTCACCCCTCCACTTT.